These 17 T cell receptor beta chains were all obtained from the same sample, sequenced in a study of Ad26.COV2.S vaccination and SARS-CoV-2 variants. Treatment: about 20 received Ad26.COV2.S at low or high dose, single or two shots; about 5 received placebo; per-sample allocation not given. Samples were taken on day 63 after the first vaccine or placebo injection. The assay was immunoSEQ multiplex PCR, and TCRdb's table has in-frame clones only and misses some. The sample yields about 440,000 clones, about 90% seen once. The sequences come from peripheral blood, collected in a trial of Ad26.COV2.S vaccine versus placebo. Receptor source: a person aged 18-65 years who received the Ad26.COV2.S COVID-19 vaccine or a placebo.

The DNA of the CDR3 is TGTGCCAGCAGCCTAGGGTTGGGCTACGAGCAGTACTTC. As protein: CASSLGLGYEQYF. The chain joins TRBV27 to TRBJ2-7, with D unresolved. Germline V lookup: CDR1 MNHEY, CDR2 SMNVEV (reference sequence). This CDR3 is 13 amino acids long. V dropped 6 bases and J dropped 3 bases, with 12 bases sitting between them.

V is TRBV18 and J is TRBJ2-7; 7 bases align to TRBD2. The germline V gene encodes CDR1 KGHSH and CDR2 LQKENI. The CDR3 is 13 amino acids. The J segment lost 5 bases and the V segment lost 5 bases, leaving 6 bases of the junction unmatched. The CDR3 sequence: CASSSGLVNEQYF. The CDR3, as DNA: TGTGCCAGCTCATCTGGACTAGTGAACGAGCAGTACTTC.

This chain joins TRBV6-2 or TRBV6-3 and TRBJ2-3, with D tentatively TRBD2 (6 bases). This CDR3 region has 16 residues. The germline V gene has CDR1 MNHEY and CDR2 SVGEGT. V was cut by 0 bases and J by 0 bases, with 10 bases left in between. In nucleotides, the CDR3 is TGTGCCAGCAGTTACTCGGAGGGGAGTAGCACAGATACGCAGTATTTT. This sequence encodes CASSYSEGSSTDTQYF.

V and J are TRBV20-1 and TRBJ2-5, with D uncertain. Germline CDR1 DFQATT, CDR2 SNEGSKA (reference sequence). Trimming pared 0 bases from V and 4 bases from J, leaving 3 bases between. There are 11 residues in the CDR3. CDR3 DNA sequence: TGCAGTGCTAGAGAGTTAGAGACCCAGTACTTC. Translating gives CSARELETQYF.

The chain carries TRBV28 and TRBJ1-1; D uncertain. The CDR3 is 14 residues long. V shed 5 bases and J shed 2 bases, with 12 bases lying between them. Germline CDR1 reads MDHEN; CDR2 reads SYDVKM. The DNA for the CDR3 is TGTGCCAGCAGTCCGCGGAGGGTCAACACTGAAGCTTTCTTT. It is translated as CASSPRRVNTEAFF.

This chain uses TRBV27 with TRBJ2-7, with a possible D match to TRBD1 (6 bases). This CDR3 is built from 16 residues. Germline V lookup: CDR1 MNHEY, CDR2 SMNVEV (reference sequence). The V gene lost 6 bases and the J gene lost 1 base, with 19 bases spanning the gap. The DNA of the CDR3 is TGTGCCAGCAGGCTAAAGAGCCGGGACACTTCCTACGAGCAGTACTTC. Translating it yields CASRLKSRDTSYEQYF.

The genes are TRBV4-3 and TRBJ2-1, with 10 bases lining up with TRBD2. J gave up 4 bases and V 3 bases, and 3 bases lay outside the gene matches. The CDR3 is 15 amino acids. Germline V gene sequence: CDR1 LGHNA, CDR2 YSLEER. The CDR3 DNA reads TGCGCCAGCAGCCAGGGGACTAGCGCATACAATGAGCAGTTCTTC. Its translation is CASSQGTSAYNEQFF.

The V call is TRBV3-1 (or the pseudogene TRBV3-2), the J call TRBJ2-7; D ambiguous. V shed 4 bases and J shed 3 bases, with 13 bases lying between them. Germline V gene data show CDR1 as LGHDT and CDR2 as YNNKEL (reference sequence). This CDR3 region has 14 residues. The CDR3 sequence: CASSPSLVLYEQYF. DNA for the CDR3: TGTGCCAGCAGCCCCTCCTTGGTACTCTACGAGCAGTACTTC.

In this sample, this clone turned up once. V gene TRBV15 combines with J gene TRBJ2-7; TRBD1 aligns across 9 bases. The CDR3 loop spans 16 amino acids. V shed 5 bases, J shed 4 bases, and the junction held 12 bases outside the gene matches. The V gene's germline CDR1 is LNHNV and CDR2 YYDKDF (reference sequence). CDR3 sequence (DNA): TGTGCCACCAGCGCAGCCCCCGGGACAGGGTTTTACGAGCAGTACTTC. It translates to CATSAAPGTGFYEQYF.

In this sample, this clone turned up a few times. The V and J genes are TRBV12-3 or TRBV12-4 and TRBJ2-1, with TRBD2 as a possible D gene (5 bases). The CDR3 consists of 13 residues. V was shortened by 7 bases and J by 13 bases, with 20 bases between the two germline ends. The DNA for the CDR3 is TGTGCCAGCATCCCACCGGGGTCCGCCCGCCAGTTCTTC. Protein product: CASIPPGSARQFF.

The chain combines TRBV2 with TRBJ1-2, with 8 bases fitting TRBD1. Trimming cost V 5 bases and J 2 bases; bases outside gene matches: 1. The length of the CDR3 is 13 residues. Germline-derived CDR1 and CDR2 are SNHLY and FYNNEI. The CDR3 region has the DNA TGTGCCAGCAGTAGACAGGGGAACTATGGCTACACCTTC. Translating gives CASSRQGNYGYTF.

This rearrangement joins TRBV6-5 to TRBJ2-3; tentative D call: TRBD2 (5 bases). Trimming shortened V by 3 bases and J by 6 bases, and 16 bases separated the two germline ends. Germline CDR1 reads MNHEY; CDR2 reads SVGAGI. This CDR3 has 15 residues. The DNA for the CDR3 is TGTGCCAGCAGTTATAGCGTGCCCCCGGTCGATACGCAGTATTTT. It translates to CASSYSVPPVDTQYF.

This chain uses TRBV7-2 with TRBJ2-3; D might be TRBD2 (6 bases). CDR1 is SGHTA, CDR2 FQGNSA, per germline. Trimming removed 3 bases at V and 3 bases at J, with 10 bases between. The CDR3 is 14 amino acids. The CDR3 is CASSFSGRTDTQYF. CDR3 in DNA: TGTGCCAGCAGCTTCTCCGGGAGAACAGATACGCAGTATTTT.

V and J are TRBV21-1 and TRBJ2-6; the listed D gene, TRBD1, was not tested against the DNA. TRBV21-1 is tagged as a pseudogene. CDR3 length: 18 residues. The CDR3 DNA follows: TGTGCCAGCAGCCTTCGACAGGTCGCCAACTCTGGGGCCAACGTCCTGACTTTC. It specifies CASSLRQVANSGANVLTF.

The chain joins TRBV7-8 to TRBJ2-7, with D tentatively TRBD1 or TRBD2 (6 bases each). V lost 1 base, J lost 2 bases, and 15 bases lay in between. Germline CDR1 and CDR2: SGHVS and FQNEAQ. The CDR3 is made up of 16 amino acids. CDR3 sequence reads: CASSLVGASVPYEQYF. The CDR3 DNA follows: TGTGCCAGCAGCTTAGTGGGGGCTAGCGTGCCCTACGAGCAGTACTTC.

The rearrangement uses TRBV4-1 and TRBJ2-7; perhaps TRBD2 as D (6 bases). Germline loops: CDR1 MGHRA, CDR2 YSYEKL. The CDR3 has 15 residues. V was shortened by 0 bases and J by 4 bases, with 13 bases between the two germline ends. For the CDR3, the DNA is TGCGCCAGCAGCCAAGAAGCGACTAGTTGGTACGAGCAGTACTTC. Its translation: CASSQEATSWYEQYF.

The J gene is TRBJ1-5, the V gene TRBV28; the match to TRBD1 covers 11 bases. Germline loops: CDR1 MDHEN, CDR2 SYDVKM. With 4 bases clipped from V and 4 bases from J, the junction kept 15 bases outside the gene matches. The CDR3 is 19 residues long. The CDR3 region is CASSSDRTGGAWRNQPQHF. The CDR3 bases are TGTGCCAGCAGTTCCGATCGGACAGGGGGCGCGTGGAGGAATCAGCCCCAGCATTTT.